Listed below are T cell receptor beta chains from one sample, sequenced in a study of cytomegalovirus exposure and HLA in healthy donors. TCRdb's copy holds only in-frame clones and misses some; the assay was immunoSEQ multiplex PCR. This sample carries some 51,000 clones, approximately 71% of them seen once, and the ten largest clones take approximately 35%. Sequencing was performed on PBMCs. These receptors were taken from a man aged 40-50 years in good health and CMV-seropositive. Both conserved end residues are part of each CDR3. A D gene is named only where the DNA matches it firmly. Not every row has a clone size; where given, it reads once, few, many or a size class.

D gene,clone size,J gene,V gene,CDR3 protein,CDR3 DNA
TRBD2,-,TRBJ2-1,TRBV19,CASSTSGGAANEQFF,TGTGCCAGTAGTACTAGCGGGGGGGCCGCGAATGAGCAGTTCTTC
TRBD1,few,TRBJ1-4,TRBV7-6,CASSDGTGHEKLFF,TGTGCCAGCAGCGATGGGACAGGGCATGAAAAACTGTTTTTT
-,-,TRBJ1-3,TRBV4-1,CASSGRGYGNTIYF,TGCGCCAGCAGCGGCAGGGGCTATGGAAACACCATATATTTT
-,-,TRBJ1-6,TRBV5-1,CASSSITQGGNSPLHF,TGCGCCAGCAGCTCGATAACCCAGGGAGGTAATTCACCCCTCCACTTT
-,few,TRBJ1-2,TRBV7-3,CASSPSPGDGYGYTF,TGTGCCAGCAGCCCCTCACCAGGGGACGGCTATGGCTACACCTTC
TRBD1,-,TRBJ1-2,TRBV5-4,CASSSGQGARNYGYTF,TGTGCCAGCAGCTCCGGACAGGGGGCGCGAAACTATGGCTACACCTTC
-,few,TRBJ1-1,TRBV19,CASIGGPQANTEAFF,TGTGCCAGTATTGGAGGTCCGCAGGCGAACACTGAAGCTTTCTTT
-,-,TRBJ1-2,TRBV7-7,CASSLDRPYGYTF,TGTGCCAGCAGCTTAGACAGGCCGTATGGCTACACCTTC
TRBD1,few,TRBJ1-2,TRBV28,CASSLLGGGNYGYTF,TGTGCCAGCAGTTTATTAGGGGGCGGAAACTATGGCTACACCTTC
-,few,TRBJ1-2,TRBV6-5,CASSYNRGRAVYGYTF,TGTGCCAGCAGTTATAACCGCGGCAGGGCGGTCTATGGCTACACCTTC
-,-,TRBJ1-5,TRBV28,CASSLPPGLTNQPQHF,TGTGCCAGCAGCCTCCCCCCAGGGCTTACCAATCAGCCCCAGCATTTT
-,-,TRBJ2-3,TRBV21-1,CASSPPPATTGDTQYF,TGTGCCAGCAGCCCTCCCCCAGCGACTACAGGGGATACGCAGTATTTT
TRBD1,-,TRBJ2-7,TRBV6-6,CASRQGDNEQYF,TGTGCCTCCCGACAGGGTGACAACGAGCAGTACTTC
-,few,TRBJ1-1,TRBV19,CASSMGQGTEAFF,TGTGCCAGTAGTATGGGCCAAGGCACTGAAGCTTTCTTT
TRBD1,-,TRBJ2-7,TRBV6-5,CASSSQGVREQYF,TGTGCCAGCAGTTCCCAGGGGGTCCGCGAGCAGTACTTC
-,-,TRBJ2-7,TRBV2,CASSEYRNTPYEQYF,TGTGCCAGCAGTGAGTACAGGAATACTCCCTACGAGCAGTACTTC
TRBD1,-,TRBJ2-6,TRBV2,CASSETQGAAGANVLTF,TGTGCCAGCAGTGAAACACAGGGGGCAGCTGGGGCCAACGTCCTGACTTTC
TRBD1,few,TRBJ1-1,TRBV7-9,CASSLTGRSEAFF,TGTGCCAGCAGCTTGACAGGGAGGAGTGAAGCTTTCTTT
-,-,TRBJ2-7,TRBV9,CASSVLDRIPYEQYF,TGTGCCAGCAGCGTTCTAGACAGGATCCCCTACGAGCAGTACTTC
-,-,TRBJ1-5,TRBV6-5,CASMRDSNQPQHF,TGTGCCAGCATGAGGGATAGCAATCAGCCCCAGCATTTT
TRBD1,-,TRBJ2-1,TRBV10-1,CASSENPGQGNEQFF,TGCGCCAGCAGTGAAAACCCGGGACAGGGCAATGAGCAGTTCTTC
TRBD1,-,TRBJ1-1,TRBV7-9,CASSSDRELLRNTEAFF,TGTGCCAGCAGCTCCGACAGGGAACTATTGCGGAACACTGAAGCTTTCTTT
-,-,TRBJ2-1,TRBV21-1,CASKPPDRGNSYNEQFF,TGTGCCAGCAAACCTCCCGACAGGGGTAACTCCTACAATGAGCAGTTCTTC
TRBD1,-,TRBJ1-4,TRBV2,CASKDRGGGEKLFF,TGTGCCAGCAAGGACAGGGGAGGAGGCGAAAAACTGTTTTTT
TRBD2,-,TRBJ2-1,TRBV6-6,CASEGTSGGSHEQFF,TGTGCCAGCGAGGGGACTAGCGGGGGGTCCCATGAGCAGTTCTTC
-,once,TRBJ1-2,TRBV6-6,CASSPKAGKDGYTF,TGTGCCAGCAGCCCCAAGGCAGGGAAGGATGGCTACACCTTC
-,-,TRBJ1-1,TRBV6-6,CASSTNRDTIPELVFF,TGTGCCAGCAGTACTAATCGGGACACAATCCCGGAACTTGTGTTCTTT
-,-,TRBJ2-5,TRBV18,CASSPNSGGAETQYF,TGTGCCAGCTCACCAAATAGTGGGGGCGCGGAGACCCAGTACTTC
TRBD1,-,TRBJ1-2,TRBV6-5,CASRGTGTVNGYTF,TGTGCCAGCAGGGGAACCGGGACAGTAAACGGCTACACCTTC
-,-,TRBJ2-7,TRBV25-1,CASRPGGFSQGLSEQYF,TGTGCCAGCAGGCCCGGTGGGTTCTCACAGGGTCTGAGCGAGCAGTACTTC
-,-,TRBJ1-5,TRBV16,CASSQSAGEQPQHF,TGTGCCAGCAGCCAATCGGCAGGGGAGCAGCCCCAGCATTTT
TRBD1,-,TRBJ2-7,TRBV9,CASSGQGAYEQYF,TGTGCCAGCAGCGGTCAGGGGGCCTACGAGCAGTACTTC
-,-,TRBJ1-3,TRBV4-3,CASSQSGAPLEDTIYF,TGCGCCAGCAGCCAGAGCGGAGCCCCCCTGGAAGACACCATATATTTT